The next 9 T cell receptor beta chains were all read from a single sample in a study of cytomegalovirus exposure and HLA in healthy donors. The study ran its PCR with 60 Vbeta and 13 Jbeta primers. Some clones are missing from TCRdb's copy, which holds only in-frame ones; the method was immunoSEQ multiplex PCR. The sample records tens of thousands of clones, 70% to 75% being singletons. The sequencing input was PBMCs. These receptors came from a woman in her twenties or thirties in good health and CMV-seronegative.

The V gene is TRBV28, the J gene TRBJ2-6; 8 nucleotides agree with TRBD1. CDR3 size: 17 residues. Trimming removed 6 bases from V and 0 bases from J; junction bases left unmatched: 7. Germline-derived CDR1 and CDR2 are MDHEN and SYDVKM. The CDR3 loop is CASSLDRASSGANVLTF. The DNA of the CDR3 is TGTGCCAGCAGCCTGGACAGGGCTTCCTCTGGGGCCAACGTCCTGACTTTC.

This chain links TRBV29-1 with TRBJ2-5; TRBD2 might be the D (5 bases). The germline V and J ends were trimmed by 4 bases and 5 bases, with 17 bases remaining between them. This CDR3 contains 14 residues. CDR1 SQVTM and CDR2 ANQGSEA come from the germline V gene. Here the CDR3 reads CSVVQAEEVETQYF. CDR3 sequence (DNA): TGCAGCGTTGTTCAAGCGGAGGAGGTGGAGACCCAGTACTTC.

The chain combines TRBV28 with TRBJ2-7; 9 nucleotides match TRBD1. V shed 6 bases, J shed 6 bases, and the junction held 6 bases outside the gene matches. This CDR3 has 13 amino acids. Germline V gene sequence: CDR1 MDHEN, CDR2 SYDVKM. This CDR3 reads CASSPGQGGEQYF. The CDR3, as DNA: TGTGCCAGCAGCCCGGGACAGGGAGGCGAGCAGTACTTC.

The J gene is TRBJ1-6, the V gene TRBV28, with D tentatively TRBD1 (6 bases). Trimming stripped 6 bases from V and 11 bases from J, with 20 bases between. Per the germline V gene, CDR1 is MDHEN and CDR2 is SYDVKM. CDR3 length: 15 residues. CDR3 residues: CASSQPDRKGAPLHF. In nucleotides, the CDR3 is TGTGCCAGCAGCCAGCCGGACAGAAAAGGGGCACCCCTCCACTTT.

The chain carries TRBV19 and TRBJ2-6; TRBD2 is a possible D gene (6 bases). Germline V gene lookup returns CDR1 LNHDA and CDR2 SQIVND (reference sequence). Trimming pared 5 bases from V and 0 bases from J, leaving 17 bases between. The CDR3 is made up of 18 amino acids. The CDR3 DNA is TGTGCCAGTAGTCGCGCGGGATCACCTTCCTCTGGGGCCAACGTCCTGACTTTC. It is translated as CASSRAGSPSSGANVLTF.

The J gene is TRBJ1-1, the V gene TRBV19; TRBD1 aligns across 8 bases. CDR3 size: 15 residues. The germline gives CDR1 LNHDA, CDR2 SQIVND (reference sequence). Losses at the gene ends were 7 bases for V and 7 bases for J; bases not matched to a gene: 14. CDR3 nucleotide sequence: TGTGCCAGTATCCAGTCAGGGGGCAAGGGGGGTGAAGCTTTCTTT. As protein: CASIQSGGKGGEAFF.

The J gene is TRBJ1-1, the V gene TRBV18; D ambiguous. Trimming took 8 bases from V and 5 from J, leaving 9 bases between them. The CDR3 length is 11 residues. Looked up from germline, CDR1 is KGHSH and CDR2 is LQKENI. The CDR3 loop is CASGGETEAFF. CDR3 in DNA: TGTGCCAGCGGCGGAGAAACTGAAGCTTTCTTT.

The V call is TRBV7-6, the J call TRBJ2-2; unclear D gene. Trimming shortened V by 5 bases and J by 4 bases, and 8 bases separated the two germline ends. The CDR3 runs to 13 residues. Germline V gene lookup returns CDR1 SGHVS and CDR2 FNYEAQ. DNA of the CDR3: TGTGCCAGCAGCCCCCCCCGCACCGGGGAGCTGTTTTTT. Translating it yields CASSPPRTGELFF.

As for this clone: Mismatch with germline at one junction end may stem from a read error. The chain carries TRBV7-2 and TRBJ2-5; 8 bases are a match to TRBD2. Germline V gene data show CDR1 as SGHTA and CDR2 as FQGNSA. CDR3 length: 17 residues. The CDR3 loop reads CASSLGSLAGFQEAQYF. The CDR3, as DNA: TGTGCCAGCAGCTTAGGTTCCTTAGCGGGATTCCAAGAGGCCCAGTACTTC.